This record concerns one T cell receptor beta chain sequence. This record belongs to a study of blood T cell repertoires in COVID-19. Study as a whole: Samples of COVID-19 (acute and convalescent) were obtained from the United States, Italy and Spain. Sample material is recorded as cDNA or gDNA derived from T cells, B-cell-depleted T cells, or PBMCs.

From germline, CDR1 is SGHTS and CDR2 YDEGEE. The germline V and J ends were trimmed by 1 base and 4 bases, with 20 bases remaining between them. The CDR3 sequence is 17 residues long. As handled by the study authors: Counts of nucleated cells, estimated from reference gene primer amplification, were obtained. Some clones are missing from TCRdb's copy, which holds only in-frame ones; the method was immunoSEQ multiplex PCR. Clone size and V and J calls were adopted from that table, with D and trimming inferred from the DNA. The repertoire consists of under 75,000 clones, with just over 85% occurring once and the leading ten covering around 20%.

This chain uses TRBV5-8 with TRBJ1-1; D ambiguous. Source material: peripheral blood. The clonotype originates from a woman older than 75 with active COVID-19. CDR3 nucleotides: TGTGCCAGCAGCTTGTCAGCGTACGTCGGAACTTCCACTGAAGCTTTCTTT. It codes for CASSLSAYVGTSTEAFF.